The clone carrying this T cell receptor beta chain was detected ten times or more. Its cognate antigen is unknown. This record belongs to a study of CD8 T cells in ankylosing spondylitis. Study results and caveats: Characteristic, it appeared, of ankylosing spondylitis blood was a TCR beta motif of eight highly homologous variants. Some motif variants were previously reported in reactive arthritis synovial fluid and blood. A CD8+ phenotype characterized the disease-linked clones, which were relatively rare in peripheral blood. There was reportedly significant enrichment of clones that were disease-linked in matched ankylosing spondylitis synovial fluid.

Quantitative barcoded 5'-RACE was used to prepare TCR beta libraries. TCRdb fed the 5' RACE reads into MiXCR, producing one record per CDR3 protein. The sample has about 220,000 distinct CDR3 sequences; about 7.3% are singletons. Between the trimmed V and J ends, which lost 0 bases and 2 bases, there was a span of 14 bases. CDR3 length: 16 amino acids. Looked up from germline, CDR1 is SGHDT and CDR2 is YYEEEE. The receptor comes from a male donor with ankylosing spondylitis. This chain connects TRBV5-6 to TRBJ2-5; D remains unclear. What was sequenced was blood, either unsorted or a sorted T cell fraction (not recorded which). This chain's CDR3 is CASSLEGPAEQETQYF. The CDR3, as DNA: TGTGCCAGCAGCTTGGAGGGTCCCGCCGAACAAGAGACCCAGTACTTC.